This T cell receptor (beta chain) was documented in a study of graft-versus-host responses after intestinal transplantation. Overall study: Anti-thymocyte globulin induction preceded about three years of tacrolimus and steroid maintenance in all recipients. Overall study findings and caveats: Peak GvH clone levels in circulation were associated with early post-transplant HvG declines.

Assay used: immunoSEQ multiplex PCR; TCRdb lists only in-frame clones, some missing. This sample has about 92,000 clones, with around 83% found just once. Remarks on this clone: Its antigen remains unknown.

Germline V gene lookup returns CDR1 KGHSH and CDR2 LQKENI. The J segment lost 2 bases and the V segment lost 2 bases, leaving 13 bases of the junction unmatched. The CDR3 runs 18 residues. This receptor was taken from a human donor who received an intestinal transplant. The chain carries TRBV18 and TRBJ2-3, with 7 positions matching TRBD2. Sequencing used unstimulated CD8+ T cells sorted from spleen or lymph node cells, obtained before intestinal transplant. The CDR3 DNA reads as TGTGCCAGCTCACCAAGGTACCTACTAGCGCCCATCACAGATACGCAGTATTTT. Encoded protein: CASSPRYLLAPITDTQYF.